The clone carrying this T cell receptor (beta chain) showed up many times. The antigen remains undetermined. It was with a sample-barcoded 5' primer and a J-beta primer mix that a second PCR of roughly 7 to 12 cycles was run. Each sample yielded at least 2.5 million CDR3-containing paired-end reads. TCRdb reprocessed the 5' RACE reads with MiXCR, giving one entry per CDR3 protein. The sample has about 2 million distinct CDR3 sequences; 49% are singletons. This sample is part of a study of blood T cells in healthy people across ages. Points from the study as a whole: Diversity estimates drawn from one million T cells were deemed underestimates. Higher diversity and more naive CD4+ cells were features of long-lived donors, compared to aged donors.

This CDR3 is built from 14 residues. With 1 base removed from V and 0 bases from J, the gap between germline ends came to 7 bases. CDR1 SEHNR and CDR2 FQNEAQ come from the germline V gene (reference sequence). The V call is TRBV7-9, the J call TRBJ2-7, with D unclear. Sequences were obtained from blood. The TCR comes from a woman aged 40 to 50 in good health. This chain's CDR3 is CASSLEGVSYEQYF. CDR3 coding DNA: TGTGCCAGCAGCTTAGAGGGTGTCTCCTACGAGCAGTACTTC.